This TCR beta chain was profiled in a study of T-cell memory formation after mild COVID-19. Study in general: Largely donor-specific sequence clusters came from two donors.

CDR1 and CDR2 (germline): SGHDT, YYEEEE. Trimming cost V 1 base and J 0 bases, with 16 bases left between them. The length of the CDR3 is 17 residues. Amplification by 5'RACE using constant-segment primers produced TCR alpha and TCR beta cDNA libraries that carried sample barcodes and UMIs. Each CDR3 protein is one row after TCRdb ran MiXCR on the 5' RACE reads. In the table there are over 350,000 distinct CDR3 sequences, 15% to 20% of which are singletons. Sequenced input: PBMCs or a T cell subset sorted from them (not recorded which). The clonotype was recovered from a young man who had mild COVID-19 (a few samples of this study predate the infection). Cell type and time point are not known. The genes are TRBV5-6 and TRBJ1-1; possibly TRBD1 for D (5 bases). CDR3 sequence (DNA): TGTGCCAGCAGCTTGTATGGTGGTGACAGATTGAACACTGAAGCTTTCTTT. Protein product: CASSLYGGDRLNTEAFF. The full variable domain, with the rest looked up from reference TRBV5-6 and TRBJ1-1, is DAGVTQSPTHLIKTRGQQVTLRCSPKSGHDTVSWYQQALGQGPQFIFQYYEEEERQRGNFPDRFSGHQFPNYSSELNVNALLLGDSALYLCASSLYGGDRLNTEAFFGQGTRLTVV.